This entry lists 5 T cell receptor beta chains sequenced from one sample in a study of T cells in women clearing cervical HPV infection. Profiling relied on immunoSEQ multiplex PCR, and the TCRdb table lists in-frame clones only, not all of them. This sample contains approximately 31,000 clones. Source material: blood buffy coat. These TCRs come from a woman aged 18-69 years with a cervical HPV16 infection that either progressed to CIN3+ or cleared (not recorded which).

In regard to this clone: Read data end 3 residues before the CDR3 end; the end is taken from the germline J gene. V usage is TRBV5-1 and J usage is TRBJ2-7; no clear D gene. V dropped 0 bases and J dropped 1 base, with 17 bases sitting between them. Per the germline V gene, CDR1 is SGHRS and CDR2 is YFSETQ. The CDR3 loop spans 17 amino acids. The CDR3 DNA, read in part, is TGCGCCAGCAGCTTGGAGGCTGCGGCCTCAAATTCCTACGAG. The encoded protein is CASSLEAAASNSYE. The whole CDR3 region reads CASSLEAAASNSYEQYF.

CDR3: CASSSGQQNEKLFF. The CDR3 bases that were read are TGTGCCAGCAGCTCGGGACAGCAGAATGAAAAA. J is TRBJ1-4 and V is TRBV5-5; 7 bases align to TRBD1. The read ends 3 residues before the CDR3 terminus; that terminus is restored from the germline J gene. With 3 bases clipped from V and 5 bases from J, the junction kept 4 bases outside the gene matches. CDR1 and CDR2 from the germline V gene are SGHKS and YYEKEE (reference sequence). This CDR3 is 14 amino acids long.

To note about this clone: Sequencing ends 3 residues short of the CDR3 end; the germline J gene provides the rest. The chain links TRBV7-6 to TRBJ2-1; a possible D gene is TRBD2 (6 bases). Trimming cost V 3 bases and J 0 bases, with 9 bases left between them. Germline-derived CDR1 and CDR2 are SGHVS and FNYEAQ. The CDR3 spans 15 residues. CDR3 bases read: TGTGCCAGCAGCTTTATAGCGGACTCCTACAATGAG. As protein: CASSFIADSYNE. The complete CDR3 reads CASSFIADSYNEQFF.

As regards this clone: Read coverage stops 3 residues before the CDR3 terminus; the germline J gene supplies the remainder. The chain joins TRBV4-1 to TRBJ2-3, with 11 bases that match TRBD1. The CDR3 has 15 amino acids. Germline V gene sequence: CDR1 MGHRA, CDR2 YSYEKL. With V trimmed by 4 bases and J by 6 bases, 6 bases remained unmatched. The sequenced part of the CDR3 DNA is TGCGCCAGCAGCCTGCATGGGACAGGGGGGGATACG. Translating it yields CASSLHGTGGDT. In full, the CDR3 reads CASSLHGTGGDTQYF.

As regards this clone: The read terminates 3 residues ahead of where the CDR3 ends, so the germline J gene completes it. This chain joins TRBV2 and TRBJ2-5; D is perhaps TRBD2 (7 bases). The CDR3 extends over 14 amino acids. The germline gives CDR1 SNHLY, CDR2 FYNNEI. Deletions cut 10 bases from V and 6 bases from J, with 21 bases between. The chain's CDR3 is CATRGGGATKTQYF. The covered CDR3 bases are TGTGCCACCCGTGGGGGGGGCGCAACGAAGACC.